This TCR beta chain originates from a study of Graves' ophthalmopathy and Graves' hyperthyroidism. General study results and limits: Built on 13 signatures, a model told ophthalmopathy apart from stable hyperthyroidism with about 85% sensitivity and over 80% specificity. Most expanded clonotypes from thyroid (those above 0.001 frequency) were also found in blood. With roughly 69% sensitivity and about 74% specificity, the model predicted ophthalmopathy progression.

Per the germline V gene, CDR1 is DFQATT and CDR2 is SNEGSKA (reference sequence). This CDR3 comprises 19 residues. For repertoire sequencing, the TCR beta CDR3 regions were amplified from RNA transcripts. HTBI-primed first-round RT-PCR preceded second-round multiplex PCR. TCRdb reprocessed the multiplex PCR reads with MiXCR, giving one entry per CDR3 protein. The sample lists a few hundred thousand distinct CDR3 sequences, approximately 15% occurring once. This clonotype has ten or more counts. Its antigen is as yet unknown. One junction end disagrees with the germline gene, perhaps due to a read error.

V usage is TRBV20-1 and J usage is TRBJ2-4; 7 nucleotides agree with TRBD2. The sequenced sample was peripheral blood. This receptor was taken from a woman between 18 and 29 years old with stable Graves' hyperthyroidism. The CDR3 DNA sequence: TGCAGTGCTAGAGATCAAGCGAGCGGGGCGATCTTAGCCAAAAACATTAAGTACTTC. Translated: CSARDQASGAILAKNIKYF.